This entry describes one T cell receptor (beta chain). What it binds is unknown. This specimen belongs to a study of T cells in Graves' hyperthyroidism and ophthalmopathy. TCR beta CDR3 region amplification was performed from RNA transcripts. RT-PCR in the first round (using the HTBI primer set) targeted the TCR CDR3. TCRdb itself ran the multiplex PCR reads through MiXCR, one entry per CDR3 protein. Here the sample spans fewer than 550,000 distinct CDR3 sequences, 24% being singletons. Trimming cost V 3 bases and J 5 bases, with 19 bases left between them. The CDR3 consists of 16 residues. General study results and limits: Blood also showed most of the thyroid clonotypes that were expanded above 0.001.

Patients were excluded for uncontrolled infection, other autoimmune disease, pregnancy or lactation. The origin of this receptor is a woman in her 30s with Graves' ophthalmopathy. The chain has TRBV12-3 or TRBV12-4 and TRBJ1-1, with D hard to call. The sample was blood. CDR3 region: CASSFGGQIGWTEAFF. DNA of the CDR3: TGTGCCAGCAGTTTCGGCGGCCAAATTGGGTGGACTGAAGCTTTCTTT.